This T cell receptor (beta chain) was obtained from a study of shared T cell receptors in the human thymus. V lost 7 bases, J lost 7 bases, and 11 bases stayed unmatched. CDR3 size: 14 residues. The germline gives CDR1 SNHLY, CDR2 FYNNEI. Assay: immunoSEQ multiplex PCR; the TCRdb copy retains only in-frame clones and omits some. The sample holds hundreds of thousands of clones; 70% to 90% are singletons and the top ten take over 0.008%. Another study also made use of these data, one on human thymus T cells.

The TCR was taken from a boy in the first two years of life with a congenital heart defect. Input material: thymocytes. The genes are TRBV2 and TRBJ2-7; 9 nucleotides align to TRBD1. CDR3 in DNA: TGTGCCAGCAATATTGGGGACAGGGATCGGGAGCAGTACTTC. Translation: CASNIGDRDREQYF.